Presented here are 32 T cell receptor beta chains from one specimen sequenced in a study of blood T cell repertoires in COVID-19. TCRdb keeps only in-frame clones here, not all; method: immunoSEQ multiplex PCR. The sample shows roughly 67,000 clones, about 80% of them seen only once. The sample taken for sequencing was peripheral blood. The receptors derive from an older woman with acute or convalescent COVID-19.

The chain has TRBV5-1 and TRBJ1-2; D gene ambiguous. The germline V gene has CDR1 SGHRS and CDR2 YFSETQ. Trimming left V 4 bases short and J 4 bases short, with 14 bases between. This CDR3 has 14 residues. CDR3 sequence: CASSPGSGSYGYTF. The CDR3 bases are TGCGCCAGCAGCCCGGGATCGGGCAGCTATGGCTACACCTTC.

This chain uses TRBV7-6 with TRBJ2-1; the D is unclear. V was shortened by 5 bases and J by 0 bases, with 11 bases between the two germline ends. The CDR3 is 15 residues long. From germline, CDR1 is SGHVS and CDR2 FNYEAQ. CDR3 DNA: TGTGCCAGCAGCGCCCGATCGGGCTCCTACAATGAGCAGTTCTTC. Encoded protein: CASSARSGSYNEQFF.

This clone has a single count. The J gene is TRBJ1-1, the V gene TRBV2, with no clear D. This CDR3 is 13 amino acids long. Germline loops: CDR1 SNHLY, CDR2 FYNNEI. V was cut by 7 bases and J by 1 base, with 10 bases left in between. The CDR3: CASTYPGNTEAFF. The CDR3, as DNA: TGTGCCAGCACCTATCCAGGGAACACTGAAGCTTTCTTT.

The V and J genes are TRBV5-4 and TRBJ1-1; TRBD1 aligns across 11 bases. The germline CDR1 and CDR2 sequences are SGHNT and YYREEE (reference sequence). V shed 1 base and J 4 bases; nucleotides not matched to a gene: 3. The CDR3 loop spans 15 amino acids. The CDR3 region has the DNA TGTGCCAGCAGCTTGAGGACAGGGGGCGGCACTGAAGCTTTCTTT. Encoded protein: CASSLRTGGGTEAFF.

This chain uses TRBV5-1 with TRBJ2-2; D not resolved. The CDR3 totals 14 residues. Germline V CDR1 and CDR2: SGHRS, YFSETQ. The V and J ends lost 4 bases and 1 base respectively, with 8 bases between them. CDR3 DNA: TGCGCCAGCAGCCCGGGTGGGAACACCGGGGAGCTGTTTTTT. It is translated as CASSPGGNTGELFF. Based on the CDR3 plus reference TRBV5-1 and TRBJ2-2, the full variable domain is KAGVTQTPRYLIKTRGQQVTLSCSPISGHRSVSWYQQTPGQGLQFLFEYFSETQRNKGNFPGRFSGRQFSNSRSEMNVSTLELGDSALYLCASSPGGNTGELFFGEGSRLTVL.

The genes are TRBV6-5 and TRBJ2-7, with 8 bases that match TRBD2. Germline CDR1 and CDR2: MNHEY and SVGAGI. This CDR3 has 14 residues. V lost 6 bases, J lost 5 bases, and 9 bases stayed unmatched. The CDR3, as DNA: TGTGCCAGCAGCTCCGGGGGGGCCGTAAACGAGCAGTACTTC. Its translation: CASSSGGAVNEQYF.

A word on this clone: This sample includes further DNA sequences coding for the same CDR3. The chain couples TRBV9 to TRBJ2-3, with a tentative D call TRBD2 (6 bases). The CDR3 loop spans 16 amino acids. V gave up 0 bases and J gave up 3 bases, with 14 bases separating them. CDR1 and CDR2 from the germline V gene are SGDLS and YYNGEE. The CDR3 DNA reads TGTGCCAGCAGCGTAGGGGCGGGGAGCGGGACAGATACGCAGTATTTT. Amino acids: CASSVGAGSGTDTQYF.

The chain is built from TRBV6-5 and TRBJ1-1; no reliable D call. This CDR3 is built from 14 residues. V was cut by 5 bases and J by 2 bases, with 12 bases left in between. CDR1 is MNHEY, CDR2 SVGAGI, per germline. This CDR3 reads CASSPQQTNTEAFF. DNA of the CDR3: TGTGCCAGCAGTCCACAACAGACCAACACTGAAGCTTTCTTT.

The chain's CDR3 is CASRTPGQGGHEQYF. The CDR3, as DNA: TGCGCCAGCAGAACCCCGGGACAGGGGGGCCACGAGCAGTACTTC. This chain joins TRBV10-2 and TRBJ2-7; 11 positions match TRBD1. CDR1 WSHSY and CDR2 SAAADI come from the germline V gene. The CDR3 spans 15 residues. Losses at the gene ends were 6 bases for V and 5 bases for J; bases not matched to a gene: 9.

The gene calls are TRBV5-1 and TRBJ1-2; tentative D call: TRBD1 (6 bases). Germline lookup yields CDR1 SGHRS and CDR2 YFSETQ. Trimming cost V 3 bases and J 8 bases, with 17 bases left between them. CDR3 length equals 14 residues. CDR3 sequence: CASSSGDFTVGYTF. Written as DNA, the CDR3 is TGCGCCAGCAGCTCAGGGGATTTTACGGTGGGCTACACCTTC.

Written as DNA, the CDR3 is TGTGCCAGCAGCGTGGGACAGGGTGGTGGAAACACCATATATTTT. The encoded protein is CASSVGQGGGNTIYF. The rearrangement joins TRBV14 to TRBJ1-3; 9 bases fit TRBD1. V dropped 5 bases and J dropped 3; count of bases not matched to a gene: 5. This CDR3 contains 15 residues. Germline V gene sequence: CDR1 SGHDN, CDR2 FVKESK.

The rearrangement uses TRBV3-1 (or the pseudogene TRBV3-2) and TRBJ1-1; the D gene is possibly TRBD1 (6 bases). The V end was cut by 5 bases, the J end by 6 bases, with 16 bases between. Germline V gene data show CDR1 as LGHDT and CDR2 as YNNKEL (reference sequence). CDR3 size: 14 residues. The CDR3 DNA sequence: TGTGCCAGCAGCTCGGGGGGCCGCGTTGCTGAAGCTTTCTTT. It translates to CASSSGGRVAEAFF.

This clone was seen only once. This chain connects TRBV5-5 to TRBJ2-5; perhaps TRBD1 as D (5 bases). The CDR3 loop spans 13 amino acids. Germline V gene data show CDR1 as SGHKS and CDR2 as YYEKEE (reference sequence). Trimming cost V 4 bases and J 0 bases, with 7 bases left between them. The CDR3 loop reads CASSATDQETQYF. CDR3 coding DNA: TGTGCCAGCAGCGCGACAGACCAAGAGACCCAGTACTTC.

The rearrangement links TRBV5-4 to TRBJ1-1; unclear D gene. The V end was cut by 4 bases, the J end by 1 base, with 11 bases between. The CDR3 is 14 amino acids. Germline CDR1 is SGHNT and CDR2 is YYREEE (reference sequence). The CDR3 sequence is CASSAGRANTEAFF. Written as DNA, the CDR3 is TGTGCCAGCAGCGCTGGGAGAGCGAACACTGAAGCTTTCTTT.

J is TRBJ1-4 and V is TRBV11-2; the D gene is possibly TRBD1 (6 bases). V dropped 5 bases and J dropped 4 bases, with 14 bases sitting between them. The CDR3 covers 15 residues. The germline CDR1 and CDR2 sequences are SGHAT and FQNNGV. The CDR3 sequence is CASSRRGGFNEKLFF. The DNA of the CDR3 is TGTGCCAGCAGCCGGAGAGGGGGATTTAATGAAAAACTGTTTTTT.

The rearrangement uses TRBV5-4 and TRBJ2-7; a weak D match, TRBD1 (6 bases). Per germline, CDR1 SGHNT and CDR2 YYREEE (reference sequence). Trimming removed 1 base at V and 2 bases at J, with 10 bases between. The CDR3 runs 14 residues. This CDR3 reads CASSLRAGAYEQYF. DNA for the CDR3: TGTGCCAGCAGCTTGCGTGCAGGGGCCTACGAGCAGTACTTC.

This clone has a single count. The rearrangement links TRBV7-8 to TRBJ1-1; TRBD1 agrees at 7 bases. Germline CDR1 SGHVS, CDR2 FQNEAQ. This CDR3 region has 15 residues. V lost 5 bases, J lost 1 base, and 7 bases stayed unmatched. CDR3 residues: CASSRTRQGNTEAFF. DNA for the CDR3: TGTGCCAGCAGCCGGACCCGACAGGGGAACACTGAAGCTTTCTTT.

The CDR3 coding sequence is TGTGCCACCGAACGGGACAGCCATAGCAATCAGCCCCAGCATTTT. This encodes CATERDSHSNQPQHF. The chain combines TRBV19 with TRBJ1-5; 7 bases match TRBD1. The CDR3 is made up of 15 amino acids. From germline, CDR1 is LNHDA and CDR2 SQIVND (reference sequence). The junction had 9 bases not matched to a gene; V was cut back by 10 bases and J by 0 bases. The complete variable domain, with remaining parts taken from reference TRBV19 and TRBJ1-5, reads DGGITQSPKYLFRKEGQNVTLSCEQNLNHDAMYWYRQDPGQGLRLIYYSQIVNDFQKGDIAEGYSVSREKKESFPLTVTSAQKNPTAFYLCATERDSHSNQPQHFGDGTRLSIL.

There are a few counts of this clone. The CDR3 loop reads CATSRTGTLFADGYTF. The CDR3 nucleotides are TGTGCCACCAGCAGGACCGGGACATTGTTTGCGGATGGCTACACCTTC. The chain is built from TRBV15 and TRBJ1-2, with D maybe TRBD1 (6 bases). The V end was cut by 3 bases, the J end by 6 bases, with 20 bases between. This CDR3 comprises 16 residues. The germline V gene has CDR1 LNHNV and CDR2 YYDKDF (reference sequence).

The chain recombines TRBV5-6 with TRBJ2-7, with 8 bases aligning to TRBD1. CDR1 and CDR2 from the germline V gene are SGHDT and YYEEEE. V trimming: 0 bases; J trimming: 2 bases; junction bases outside the gene matches: 4. CDR3 length: 15 residues. CDR3 in DNA: TGTGCCAGCAGCTTGGTTGGGACAGGAACCTACGAGCAGTACTTC. Amino acids: CASSLVGTGTYEQYF.

This clone was recorded only once. The same CDR3 can be traced to other DNA sequences in this sample. The chain uses TRBV6-5 and TRBJ1-1; D uncertain. The V gene's germline CDR1 is MNHEY and CDR2 SVGAGI. CDR3 size: 13 residues. Trimming took 8 bases from V and 2 from J, leaving 12 bases between them. CDR3 sequence: CASRPRGNTEAFF. The CDR3 bases are TGTGCCAGCCGCCCAAGAGGAAACACTGAAGCTTTCTTT.

The chain combines TRBV6-5 with TRBJ1-5; a possible D gene is TRBD1 (6 bases). Trimming left V 5 bases short and J 2 bases short, with 10 bases between. Looked up from germline, CDR1 is MNHEY and CDR2 is SVGAGI. The CDR3 is made up of 14 amino acids. This chain's CDR3 is CASSLQGRNQPQHF. Written as DNA, the CDR3 is TGTGCCAGCAGTCTTCAGGGGCGCAATCAGCCCCAGCATTTT.

This clone has a handful of counts. This rearrangement joins TRBV18 to TRBJ2-2, with D perhaps matching TRBD2 (6 bases). CDR1 is KGHSH, CDR2 LQKENI, per germline. This CDR3 is built from 13 residues. V was pared by 6 bases and J by 5 bases, with 10 bases between. CDR3 region: CASSLLATGELFF. The CDR3 coding sequence is TGTGCCAGCTCTCTGCTAGCGACCGGGGAGCTGTTTTTT.

The chain joins TRBV6-5 to TRBJ1-3; 8 positions match TRBD1. This CDR3 spans 15 amino acids. Germline V gene sequence: CDR1 MNHEY, CDR2 SVGAGI. J lost 7 bases, V lost 5 bases, and 10 bases had no gene match. CDR3 residues: CASSNRGNPVNTIYF. DNA of the CDR3: TGTGCCAGCAGTAACAGGGGGAATCCGGTGAACACCATATATTTT.

This clone was seen more than once but under ten times. V usage is TRBV6-5 and J usage is TRBJ1-3, with D maybe TRBD1 (5 bases). V lost 2 bases, J lost 14 bases, and 19 bases lay in between. This CDR3 spans 14 amino acids. CDR1 MNHEY and CDR2 SVGAGI come from the germline V gene. DNA of the CDR3: TGTGCCAGCAGTTACGAAGGTTTTTCGGGGGAGTTATATTTT. Residues: CASSYEGFSGELYF.

CDR3 bases: TGCGCCAGCAGCCAGGGACAGACTAATTCACCCCTCCACTTT. Its translation: CASSQGQTNSPLHF. This chain joins TRBV5-1 and TRBJ1-6; the match to TRBD1 covers 7 bases. The CDR3 has 14 amino acids. V was clipped by 4 bases and J by 6 bases; unmatched bases: 4. Germline V gene lookup returns CDR1 SGHRS and CDR2 YFSETQ. The entire variable domain, with the rest obtained from reference TRBV5-1 and TRBJ1-6, is as follows: KAGVTQTPRYLIKTRGQQVTLSCSPISGHRSVSWYQQTPGQGLQFLFEYFSETQRNKGNFPGRFSGRQFSNSRSEMNVSTLELGDSALYLCASSQGQTNSPLHFGNGTRLTVT.

The V gene is TRBV4-2, the J gene TRBJ1-2, with 7 bases that match TRBD1. Germline lookup yields CDR1 LGHNA and CDR2 YNFKEQ. The J segment lost 7 bases and the V segment lost 1 base, leaving 15 bases of the junction unmatched. The CDR3 length is 17 residues. CDR3 sequence: CASSQVQFRDRHGGYTF. CDR3 in DNA: TGTGCCAGCAGCCAAGTCCAGTTCCGGGACAGACACGGTGGCTACACCTTC.

This clone was found once. The rearrangement links TRBV3-1 (or the pseudogene TRBV3-2) to TRBJ2-2; 7 nucleotides agree with TRBD1. The CDR3 totals 18 residues. The V segment lost 0 bases and the J segment 6 bases; nucleotides outside the gene matches: 13. From germline, CDR1 is LGHDT and CDR2 YNNKEL (reference sequence). Here the CDR3 reads CASSQDKATQGTAGELFF. The CDR3 DNA follows: TGTGCCAGCAGCCAAGATAAGGCGACACAGGGGACGGCCGGGGAGCTGTTTTTT.

This chain uses TRBV5-5 with TRBJ1-4, with no clear D. V lost 4 bases, J lost 1 base, and 11 bases lay in between. The CDR3 has 15 amino acids. Germline assignment: CDR1 SGHKS and CDR2 YYEKEE (reference sequence). CDR3: CASSPGGVTNEKLFF. CDR3 coding DNA: TGTGCCAGCAGCCCGGGCGGGGTAACTAATGAAAAACTGTTTTTT.

The V and J genes are TRBV7-6 and TRBJ2-7; possible D gene TRBD2, 6 bases. V was pared by 5 bases and J by 6 bases, with 29 bases between. Per germline, CDR1 SGHVS and CDR2 FNYEAQ. The CDR3 is 18 amino acids. The chain's CDR3 is CASSPLWDTTGTLLEQYF. For the CDR3, the DNA is TGTGCCAGCAGCCCCCTGTGGGATACGACCGGGACTTTGCTCGAGCAGTACTTC.

The chain recombines TRBV27 with TRBJ2-3; perhaps TRBD1 as D (5 bases). Germline assignment: CDR1 MNHEY and CDR2 SMNVEV (reference sequence). V was shortened by 10 bases and J by 1 base, with 12 bases between the two germline ends. There are 13 residues in the CDR3. For the CDR3, the DNA is TGTGCCACCCAGGGTTATGGCACAGATACGCAGTATTTT. Its translation is CATQGYGTDTQYF.

A note on this clone: This sample also contains other DNA sequences that code for the same CDR3. The chain couples TRBV9 to TRBJ2-7; 8 bases agree with TRBD2. The ends lost 0 bases at V and 5 bases at J; junction bases unmatched: 4. Germline lookup yields CDR1 SGDLS and CDR2 YYNGEE. The CDR3 is 14 residues long. The CDR3 region is CASSVGGGLNEQYF. As DNA, the CDR3 is TGTGCCAGCAGCGTAGGCGGGGGGCTGAACGAGCAGTACTTC.